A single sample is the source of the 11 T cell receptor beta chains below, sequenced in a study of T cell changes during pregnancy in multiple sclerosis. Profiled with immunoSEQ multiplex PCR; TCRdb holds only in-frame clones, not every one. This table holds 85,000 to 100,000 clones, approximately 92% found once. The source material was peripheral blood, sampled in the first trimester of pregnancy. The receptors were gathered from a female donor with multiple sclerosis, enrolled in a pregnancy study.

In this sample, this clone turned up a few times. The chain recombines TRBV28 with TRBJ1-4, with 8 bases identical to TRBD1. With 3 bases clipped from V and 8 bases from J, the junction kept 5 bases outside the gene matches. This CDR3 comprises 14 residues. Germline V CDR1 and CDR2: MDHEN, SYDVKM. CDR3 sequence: CASSFGQGREKLFF. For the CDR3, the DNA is TGTGCCAGCAGTTTTGGACAGGGTAGGGAAAAACTGTTTTTT.

CDR3 sequence reads: CASSIRDTGNTIYF. The DNA of the CDR3 is TGTGCCAGCAGTATCCGGGACACAGGAAACACCATATATTTT. The rearrangement links TRBV28 to TRBJ1-3; D possibly corresponds to TRBD1 (6 bases). Germline lookup yields CDR1 MDHEN and CDR2 SYDVKM. The CDR3 extends over 14 amino acids. Trimming pared 5 bases from V and 4 bases from J, leaving 12 bases between.

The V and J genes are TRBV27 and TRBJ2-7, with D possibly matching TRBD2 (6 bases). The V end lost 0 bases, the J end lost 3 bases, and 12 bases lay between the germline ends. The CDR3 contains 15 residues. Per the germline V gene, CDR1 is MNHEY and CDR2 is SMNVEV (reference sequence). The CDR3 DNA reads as TGTGCCAGCAGTTTATCCGGGACTGCACACTACGAGCAGTACTTC. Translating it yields CASSLSGTAHYEQYF.

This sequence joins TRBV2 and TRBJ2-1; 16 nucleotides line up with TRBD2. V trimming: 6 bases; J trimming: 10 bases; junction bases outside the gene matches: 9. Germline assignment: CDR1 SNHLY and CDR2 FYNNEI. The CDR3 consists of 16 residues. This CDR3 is CASRESGGLAGGEQFF. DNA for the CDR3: TGTGCCAGCAGGGAAAGCGGGGGACTAGCGGGAGGGGAGCAGTTCTTC.

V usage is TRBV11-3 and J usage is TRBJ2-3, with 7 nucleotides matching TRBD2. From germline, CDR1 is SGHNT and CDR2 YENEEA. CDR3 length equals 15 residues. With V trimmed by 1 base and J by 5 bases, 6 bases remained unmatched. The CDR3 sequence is CASSLGRGSQDTQYF. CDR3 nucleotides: TGTGCCAGCAGCTTAGGTCGCGGGAGCCAAGATACGCAGTATTTT.

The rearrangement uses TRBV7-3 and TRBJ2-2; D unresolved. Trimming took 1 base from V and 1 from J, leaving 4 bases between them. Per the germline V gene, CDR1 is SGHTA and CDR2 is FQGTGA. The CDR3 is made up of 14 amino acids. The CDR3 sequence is CASSLSGNTGELFF. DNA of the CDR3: TGTGCCAGCAGCTTAAGCGGGAACACCGGGGAGCTGTTTTTT.

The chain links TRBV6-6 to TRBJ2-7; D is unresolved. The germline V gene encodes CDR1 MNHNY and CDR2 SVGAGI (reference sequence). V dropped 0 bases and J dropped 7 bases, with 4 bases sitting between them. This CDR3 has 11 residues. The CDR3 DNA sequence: TGTGCCAGCAGTTACTCGAGTGAGCAGTACTTC. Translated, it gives CASSYSSEQYF.

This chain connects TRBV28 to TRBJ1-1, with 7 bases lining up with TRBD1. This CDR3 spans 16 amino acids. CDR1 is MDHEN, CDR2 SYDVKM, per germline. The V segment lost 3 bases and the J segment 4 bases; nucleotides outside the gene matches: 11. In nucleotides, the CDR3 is TGTGCCAGCAGTTTTGTCCTTAGGGGGCGTACCACTGAAGCTTTCTTT. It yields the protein CASSFVLRGRTTEAFF.

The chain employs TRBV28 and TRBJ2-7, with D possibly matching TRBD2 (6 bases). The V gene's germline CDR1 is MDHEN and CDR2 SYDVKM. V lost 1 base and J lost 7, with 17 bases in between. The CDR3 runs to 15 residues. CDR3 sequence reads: CASSLSGLRGWEQYF. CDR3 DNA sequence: TGTGCCAGCAGTTTATCGGGACTTAGAGGGTGGGAGCAGTACTTC.

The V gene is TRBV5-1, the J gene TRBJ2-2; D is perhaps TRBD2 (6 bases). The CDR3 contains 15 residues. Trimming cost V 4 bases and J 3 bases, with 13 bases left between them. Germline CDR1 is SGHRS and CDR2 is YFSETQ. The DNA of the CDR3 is TGCGCCAGCAGCCCGGAGGTAGCGGACACCGGGGAGCTGTTTTTT. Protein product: CASSPEVADTGELFF.

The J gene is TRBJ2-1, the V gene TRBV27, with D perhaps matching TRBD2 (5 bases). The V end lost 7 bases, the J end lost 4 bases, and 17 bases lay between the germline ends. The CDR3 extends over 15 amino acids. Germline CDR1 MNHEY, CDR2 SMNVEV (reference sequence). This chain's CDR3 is CASIQKSGPYNEQFF. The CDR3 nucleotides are TGTGCCAGCATTCAAAAAAGCGGCCCTTACAATGAGCAGTTCTTC.